These 2 T cell receptor beta chains were all obtained from the same sample, sequenced in a study of blood T cell repertoires in COVID-19. Sequenced by immunoSEQ multiplex PCR; TCRdb stores in-frame clones only, minus some. The sample holds about 190,000 clones, roughly three quarters seen once. The sequenced sample consisted of PBMCs or T cells enriched from blood (not recorded which). The source of these receptors is a woman aged 45 to 65 with acute COVID-19.

The chain combines TRBV29-1 with TRBJ2-4; a possible D gene is TRBD2 (5 bases). Trimming left V 4 bases short and J 1 base short, with 14 bases between. This CDR3 has 15 amino acids. The V gene's germline CDR1 is SQVTM and CDR2 ANQGSEA. This CDR3 is CSVARGSAAKNIQYF. CDR3 nucleotide sequence: TGCAGCGTTGCCCGGGGTAGCGCGGCCAAAAACATTCAGTACTTC. Complete variable domain (other parts from reference TRBV29-1 and TRBJ2-4): SAVISQKPSRDICQRGTSLTIQCQVDSQVTMMFWYRQQPGQSLTLIATANQGSEATYESGFVIDKFPISRPNLTFSTLTVSNMSPEDSSIYLCSVARGSAAKNIQYFGAGTRLSVL.

The chain combines TRBV5-8 with TRBJ1-5; D unresolved. Germline loops: CDR1 SGHTS, CDR2 YDEGEE. The CDR3 covers 17 residues. Trimming took 2 bases from V and 5 from J, leaving 20 bases between them. CDR3 region: CASSFLGKRALDQPQHF. The CDR3 DNA reads as TGTGCCAGCAGCTTCTTGGGAAAGAGGGCTTTGGATCAGCCCCAGCATTTT.